Here is one T cell receptor beta chain with its context. Its target is unknown. With 60 Vbeta and 13 Jbeta primers, the PCR was carried out. Some clones are missing from TCRdb's copy, which holds only in-frame ones; the method was immunoSEQ multiplex PCR. The table shows over 150,000 clones, with around 82% occurring only once. V lost 7 bases to trimming and J lost 0 bases, with 3 bases between them. The CDR3 is 12 amino acids. Germline V gene data show CDR1 as MNHEY and CDR2 as SVGAGI. This specimen belongs to a study of cytomegalovirus exposure and HLA in healthy donors. Study context: An early release of data contained about 85 million unique TCRs, which came from HLA-typed donors. Study-wide findings and caveats: An analysis was carried out later, and it reportedly showed fewer N-insertions in an Asian-associated ancestry cluster than the approximately 700-donor mean. Prediction of most subjects' HLA-A and HLA-B alleles by TCR beta sequences was reportedly accurate. Confirmation was obtained in vitro that a few CMV-associated chains are specific for CMV antigens.

V and J are TRBV6-5 and TRBJ2-2; no reliable D call. The material sequenced was PBMCs. This TCR derives from a man between 45 and 60 years old in good health and CMV-seropositive. As DNA, the CDR3 is TGTGCCAGCACCTCGAACACCGGGGAGCTGTTTTTT. Translation: CASTSNTGELFF.